One and the same sample provided the 28 T cell receptor beta chains below, sequenced in a study of vaccination and CD4 T cells after COVID-19. Researchers used the Oncomine TCR Beta short-read assay to sequence DNA from cultured CD4+ T cells. A single record per CDR3 protein comes from TCRdb applying MiXCR to the PCR reads. The sample records some 14,000 distinct CDR3 sequences, about four fifths being singletons. The sample's treatment: approximately 9-day PBMC culture with coronavirus spike peptide pools or control peptides (ViraFEST assay). These receptors have no identified antigens. Specimen: CD4+ T cells from blood, cultured in vitro. The receptors originated from a human donor who had recovered from COVID-19.

The rearrangement links TRBV20-1 to TRBJ1-5; the match to TRBD1 covers 7 bases. CDR3 size: 14 residues. In germline, CDR1 is DFQATT, CDR2 SNEGSKA (reference sequence). V trimming: 6 bases; J trimming: 1 base; junction bases outside the gene matches: 6. CDR3: CSATRQGSNQPQHF. CDR3 coding DNA: TGCAGTGCCACCCGACAGGGAAGCAATCAGCCCCAGCATTTT.

The table lists this clonotype with a few counts. The J gene is TRBJ2-3, the V gene TRBV7-2, with D unclear. In germline, CDR1 is SGHTA, CDR2 FQGNSA. This CDR3 region has 15 residues. V lost 3 bases and J 1 base, leaving 11 bases between the germline ends. CDR3 amino acids: CASSFSLEGTDTQYF. CDR3 in DNA: TGTGCCAGCAGCTTTTCACTCGAAGGCACAGATACGCAGTATTTT.

This clonotype has just a few counts. The genes are TRBV6-2 or TRBV6-3 and TRBJ1-5; 7 bases are a match to TRBD1. After removal of 6 bases from V and 0 bases from J, the junction contained 5 bases not matched to a gene. The CDR3 length is 15 residues. Germline CDR1 is MNHEY and CDR2 is SVGEGT. The CDR3 sequence is CASSLTGVSNQPQHF. The CDR3 bases are TGTGCCAGCAGCCTCACAGGGGTTAGCAATCAGCCCCAGCATTTT.

In its sample, this clonotype was seen a few times. V is TRBV20-1 and J is TRBJ1-1, with 10 bases fitting TRBD1. The CDR3 covers 17 residues. Germline CDR1 is DFQATT and CDR2 is SNEGSKA (reference sequence). With V trimmed by 6 bases and J by 4 bases, 17 bases remained unmatched. CDR3 coding DNA: TGCAGTGCCCCCGACCCGGCGACAGGGGGCGAGGGCACTGAAGCTTTCTTT. Translation: CSAPDPATGGEGTEAFF.

The gene calls are TRBV28 and TRBJ1-5; no reliable D call. Trimming shortened V by 2 bases and J by 4 bases, and 18 bases separated the two germline ends. The CDR3 runs to 17 residues. CDR1 is MDHEN and CDR2 is SYDVKM in the germline V gene. The CDR3, as DNA: TGTGCCAGCAGTTTAGCTCGGGCGGGCAGCCTGAATCAGCCCCAGCATTTT. Amino acid sequence: CASSLARAGSLNQPQHF.

The chain employs TRBV18 and TRBJ1-1, with a possible D match to TRBD1 (5 bases). The CDR3 is 14 amino acids. Germline V gene data show CDR1 as KGHSH and CDR2 as LQKENI. Trimming took 11 bases from V and 5 from J, leaving 21 bases between them. The CDR3, as DNA: TGTGCCTCCACAACCAGGGTCCGTGAAACTGAAGCTTTCTTT. This encodes CASTTRVRETEAFF.

The chain couples TRBV27 to TRBJ1-1; 7 bases fit TRBD1. Germline-derived CDR1 and CDR2 are MNHEY and SMNVEV (reference sequence). Trimming at V came to 1 base and at J to 5 bases, leaving 4 bases not matched to a gene. The CDR3 runs to 14 residues. DNA of the CDR3: TGTGCCAGCAGTTTATGGGCAGGGGGTACTGAAGCTTTCTTT. Translated, it gives CASSLWAGGTEAFF.

This chain uses TRBV12-3 or TRBV12-4 with TRBJ1-5; 9 nucleotides align to TRBD1. This CDR3 is built from 15 residues. Trimming removed 4 bases from V and 9 bases from J; junction bases left unmatched: 10. This CDR3 is CASSYRQGGTTPQHF. CDR3 DNA sequence: TGTGCCAGCAGTTACCGACAGGGGGGGACAACGCCCCAGCATTTT.

This chain connects TRBV19 to TRBJ2-7; 7 positions match TRBD1. V lost 3 bases to trimming and J lost 7 bases; unmatched junction nucleotides: 9. Germline V gives CDR1 LNHDA, CDR2 SQIVND (reference sequence). This CDR3 comprises 14 residues. The CDR3 bases are TGTGCCAGTAGTATCAGGCAGGGGGTGAGAGAGCAGTACTTC. As protein: CASSIRQGVREQYF.

The rearrangement links TRBV6-5 to TRBJ1-5, with D uncertain. Trimming removed 4 bases at V and 1 base at J, with 8 bases between. Per the germline V gene, CDR1 is MNHEY and CDR2 is SVGAGI. This CDR3 region has 14 residues. The CDR3 DNA sequence: TGTGCCAGCAGTTTGGACGGAAGCAATCAGCCCCAGCATTTT. Translated, it gives CASSLDGSNQPQHF.

This clonotype appeared a single time. The rearrangement uses TRBV20-1 and TRBJ2-3, with 7 positions matching TRBD2. J was trimmed by 2 bases and V by 4 bases; bases with no gene match: 15. Germline CDR1 is DFQATT and CDR2 is SNEGSKA (reference sequence). The CDR3 has 17 amino acids. The CDR3 DNA reads TGCAGTGCTAAAGGCGGGAGCCGAGGGCAATACACAGATACGCAGTATTTT. Its translation: CSAKGGSRGQYTDTQYF.

This clonotype was observed a few times. V gene TRBV20-1 combines with J gene TRBJ2-1; TRBD2 matches at 7 bases. The J segment lost 7 bases and the V segment lost 5 bases, leaving 11 bases of the junction unmatched. The CDR3 loop spans 14 amino acids. Per germline, CDR1 DFQATT and CDR2 SNEGSKA (reference sequence). The chain's CDR3 is CSALLSRELNEQFF. DNA of the CDR3: TGCAGTGCTCTACTCTCGCGGGAGTTAAATGAGCAGTTCTTC.

This chain uses TRBV20-1 with TRBJ1-1, with D possibly being TRBD1 (5 bases). This CDR3 is built from 12 residues. Germline V gene sequence: CDR1 DFQATT, CDR2 SNEGSKA (reference sequence). CDR3 bases: TGCACCGGCGGGGTGGGGGGTCGCGGAGCTTTCTTT. It codes for CTGGVGGRGAFF.

V is TRBV10-2 and J is TRBJ1-1, with D unresolved. V was shortened by 7 bases and J by 3 bases, with 12 bases between the two germline ends. In germline, CDR1 is WSHSY, CDR2 SAAADI. The CDR3 totals 13 residues. The CDR3 DNA follows: TGCGCCAGCATCGGACTGGCGGACACTGAAGCTTTCTTT. Amino acids: CASIGLADTEAFF.

This clonotype was seen just once. The V and J genes are TRBV24-1 and TRBJ1-3, with D unresolved. There are 16 residues in the CDR3. The germline V gene encodes CDR1 KGHDR and CDR2 SFDVKD. Trimming stripped 2 bases from V and 4 bases from J, with 14 bases between. The CDR3 nucleotides are TGTGCCACCAGTGATTCCAACAGCGGAAGGGGAAACACCATATATTTT. This sequence encodes CATSDSNSGRGNTIYF.

This clonotype was counted once. V and J are TRBV20-1 and TRBJ2-7, with 10 bases lining up with TRBD2. From germline, CDR1 is DFQATT and CDR2 SNEGSKA (reference sequence). V lost 7 bases, J lost 4 bases, and 7 bases stayed unmatched. The CDR3 is made up of 13 amino acids. CDR3 sequence: CSGVAGGRYEQYF. CDR3 DNA sequence: TGCAGTGGGGTAGCGGGAGGAAGGTACGAGCAGTACTTC.

The chain links TRBV7-6 to TRBJ2-5, with a possible D match to TRBD2 (5 bases). Trimming took 2 bases from V and 2 from J, leaving 12 bases between them. The CDR3 runs 15 residues. Germline-derived CDR1 and CDR2 are SGHVS and FNYEAQ. The CDR3 region has the DNA TGTGCCAGCAGCTTAACCGGGAATAGACAAGAGACCCAGTACTTC. This encodes CASSLTGNRQETQYF.

The chain employs TRBV7-2 and TRBJ2-4, with D possibly matching TRBD2 (5 bases). This CDR3 is built from 11 residues. The V gene's germline CDR1 is SGHTA and CDR2 FQGNSA. Trimming took off 8 bases at V and 12 bases at J, with 14 bases between the two ends. The CDR3: CASGSEGAQYF. Written as DNA, the CDR3 is TGTGCCAGCGGCAGTGAGGGTGCTCAGTACTTC.

The chain recombines TRBV18 with TRBJ1-1, with D tentatively TRBD1 (6 bases). CDR3 length: 15 amino acids. Germline CDR1 KGHSH, CDR2 LQKENI. With 1 base removed from V and 1 base from J, the gap between germline ends came to 10 bases. Here the CDR3 reads CASSPQDRKNTEAFF. In DNA form, the CDR3 reads TGTGCCAGCTCACCACAAGACAGGAAGAACACTGAAGCTTTCTTT.

Only a few counts were recorded for this clonotype. The rearrangement links TRBV20-1 to TRBJ1-6, with TRBD1 identical over 9 bases. This CDR3 has 13 residues. Per germline, CDR1 DFQATT and CDR2 SNEGSKA (reference sequence). V lost 4 bases and J lost 7; bases outside the gene matches: 2. For the CDR3, the DNA is TGCAGTGCTATAGACAGGGGGAATTCACCCCTCCACTTT. Its protein is CSAIDRGNSPLHF.

In its sample, this clonotype was seen a few times. The chain has TRBV7-2 and TRBJ2-5; D may correspond to TRBD1 or TRBD2 (5 bases each). CDR1 and CDR2 from the germline V gene are SGHTA and FQGNSA. With 1 base removed from V and 6 bases from J, the gap between germline ends came to 15 bases. This CDR3 region has 15 residues. As DNA, the CDR3 is TGTGCCAGCAGCTTAGTTAGTGAGGGGTTGAAGACCCAGTACTTC. The encoded protein is CASSLVSEGLKTQYF.

This chain joins TRBV19 and TRBJ1-1, with TRBD1 as a possible D gene (6 bases). This CDR3 contains 17 residues. Trimming took off 5 bases at V and 0 bases at J, with 19 bases between the two ends. Germline V gene sequence: CDR1 LNHDA, CDR2 SQIVND (reference sequence). The CDR3 spells CASSPFGGAYMNTEAFF. Here the CDR3 DNA reads TGTGCCAGTAGTCCCTTTGGGGGCGCCTATATGAACACTGAAGCTTTCTTT.

The rearrangement uses TRBV11-1 and TRBJ2-1; 7 bases align to TRBD2. Trimming at V came to 7 bases and at J to 1 base, leaving 13 bases not matched to a gene. The V gene's germline CDR1 is SGHAT and CDR2 FQDESV (reference sequence). This CDR3 has 17 residues. The CDR3 bases are TGTGCCAGCACCCCACCCCCGGGAGGCCCGTCCTACAATGAGCAGTTCTTC. It specifies CASTPPPGGPSYNEQFF.

V and J are TRBV7-9 and TRBJ1-5; 10 bases line up with TRBD1. The V segment lost 3 bases and the J segment 6 bases; nucleotides outside the gene matches: 5. From germline, CDR1 is SEHNR and CDR2 FQNEAQ (reference sequence). The CDR3 length is 15 residues. For the CDR3, the DNA is TGTGCCAGCAGCTTGGGGACAGGGGTGTTTCAGCCCCAGCATTTT. The encoded protein is CASSLGTGVFQPQHF. The complete variable domain, with remaining parts taken from reference TRBV7-9 and TRBJ1-5, reads DTGVSQNPRHKITKRGQNVTFRCDPISEHNRLYWYRQTLGQGPEFLTYFQNEAQLEKSRLLSDRFSAERPKGSFSTLEIQRTEQGDSAMYLCASSLGTGVFQPQHFGDGTRLSIL.

The chain uses TRBV20-1 and TRBJ1-6; 7 bases are shared with TRBD1. Germline values: CDR1 DFQATT, CDR2 SNEGSKA (reference sequence). Losses at the gene ends were 0 bases for V and 7 bases for J; bases not matched to a gene: 3. This CDR3 is 14 amino acids long. The CDR3 DNA sequence: TGCAGTGCTAGAGAGACAGGGCCAAATTCACCCCTCCACTTT. It specifies CSARETGPNSPLHF.

This clonotype was seen more than once but under ten times. The rearrangement joins TRBV20-1 to TRBJ1-2; D is perhaps TRBD1 (6 bases). V was clipped by 6 bases and J by 6 bases, with 20 bases between them. This CDR3 comprises 14 residues. Germline loops: CDR1 DFQATT, CDR2 SNEGSKA (reference sequence). CDR3 sequence: CSAREGEGGHGYTF. The CDR3 nucleotides read TGCAGTGCCCGGGAAGGGGAGGGGGGACATGGCTACACCTTC.

V is TRBV19 and J is TRBJ1-5; no reliable D call. The germline V and J ends were trimmed by 2 bases and 9 bases, with 11 bases remaining between them. Germline-derived CDR1 and CDR2 are LNHDA and SQIVND (reference sequence). The CDR3 extends over 13 amino acids. CDR3 sequence: CASSISSLVPQHF. The CDR3 coding sequence is TGTGCCAGTAGTATATCCAGCCTAGTGCCCCAGCATTTT.

V is TRBV6-1 and J is TRBJ2-2; D could derive from TRBD1 or TRBD2 (5 bases each). V lost 8 bases, J lost 0 bases, and 10 bases lay in between. Germline CDR1 reads MNHNS; CDR2 reads SASEGT. This CDR3 comprises 14 residues. The CDR3 loop reads CASGRDANTGELFF. The CDR3 DNA sequence: TGTGCCAGCGGCCGGGACGCGAACACCGGGGAGCTGTTTTTT.